This entry lists 10 T cell receptor beta chains sequenced from one sample in a study of cytomegalovirus exposure and HLA in healthy donors. This PCR relied on a set of 60 Vbeta primers and 13 Jbeta primers. Data came from immunoSEQ multiplex PCR; TCRdb stores just in-frame clones and leaves some out. The table includes 95,000 to 110,000 clones, around 60% detected once. Sequencing was performed on PBMCs. All receptors come from a woman between 45 and 65 years old in good health and CMV-seronegative.

The CDR3 DNA sequence: TGTGCCAGCAGCTTAGGACAGGGGACCGGGGCCAACGTCCTGACTTTC. Amino acid sequence: CASSLGQGTGANVLTF. The V and J genes are TRBV11-3 and TRBJ2-6; 8 bases align to TRBD1. J gave up 4 bases and V 1 base, and 3 bases lay outside the gene matches. The CDR3 runs to 16 residues. Germline loops: CDR1 SGHNT, CDR2 YENEEA. Based on the CDR3 plus reference TRBV11-3 and TRBJ2-6, the full variable domain is EAGVVQSPRYKIIEKKQPVAFWCNPISGHNTLYWYLQNLGQGPELLIRYENEEAVDDSQLPKDRFSAERLKGVDSTLKIQPAELGDSAVYLCASSLGQGTGANVLTFGAGSRLTVL.

A note on this clone: Distinct nucleotide sequences in the sample also encode this CDR3. The chain is built from TRBV5-4 and TRBJ2-3; 7 bases fit TRBD2. The CDR3 is 13 amino acids. After removal of 1 base from V and 5 bases from J, the junction contained 1 base not matched to a gene. Germline CDR1 and CDR2: SGHNT and YYREEE (reference sequence). CDR3 bases: TGTGCCAGCAGCTTGTCTAGCGGAGATACGCAGTATTTT. It encodes CASSLSSGDTQYF.

The J gene is TRBJ2-3, the V gene TRBV2; D is perhaps TRBD1 (7 bases). Germline lookup yields CDR1 SNHLY and CDR2 FYNNEI. The CDR3 extends over 15 amino acids. Trimming left V 6 bases short and J 7 bases short, with 20 bases between. As DNA, the CDR3 is TGTGCCAGCAGGGGCGGAGGGGGCGAAAAATATACGCAGTATTTT. Translating gives CASRGGGGEKYTQYF.

In this sample, this clone turned up once. This chain links TRBV2 with TRBJ2-5; 10 bases align to TRBD2. The V gene end was trimmed by 8 bases and the J gene end by 2 bases; junction bases not matched to a gene: 8. In germline, CDR1 is SNHLY, CDR2 FYNNEI. The CDR3 is 15 residues long. The CDR3 DNA follows: TGTGCCAGCGGCGGACTAGCGGATCATCAAGAGACCCAGTACTTC. Protein: CASGGLADHQETQYF.

This sequence joins TRBV19 and TRBJ1-1; 8 bases fit TRBD1. The V segment lost 6 bases and the J segment 4 bases; nucleotides outside the gene matches: 10. Germline values: CDR1 LNHDA, CDR2 SQIVND (reference sequence). The CDR3 loop spans 15 amino acids. CDR3 coding DNA: TGTGCCAGTAGCCACACTGCCACAGGGGGCACTGAAGCTTTCTTT. Protein sequence: CASSHTATGGTEAFF.

Comments on this clone: A read error may produce the germline difference seen at one junction end. V and J are TRBV7-2 and TRBJ2-3, with 11 bases fitting TRBD2. The CDR3 is 14 residues long. CDR1 and CDR2 from the germline V gene are SGHTA and FQGNSA. CDR3: CASSLGTSGDTQYF. The CDR3 coding sequence is TGTGCCAGCAGTTTAGGGACTAGCGGTGATACGCAGTATTTT.

The V and J genes are TRBV4-3 and TRBJ2-7, with 7 positions matching TRBD2. CDR3 length: 14 residues. In germline, CDR1 is LGHNA, CDR2 YSLEER. The ends lost 3 bases at V and 5 bases at J; junction bases unmatched: 7. CDR3 sequence: CASSHLRRGNEQYF. The CDR3 region has the DNA TGCGCCAGCAGCCATTTACGGCGGGGGAACGAGCAGTACTTC.

V and J are TRBV2 and TRBJ2-1; D unclear. The CDR3 totals 11 residues. Per the germline V gene, CDR1 is SNHLY and CDR2 is FYNNEI. V lost 7 bases and J 3 bases, leaving 4 bases between the germline ends. This chain's CDR3 is CASNNYNEQFF. CDR3 bases: TGTGCCAGCAATAACTACAATGAGCAGTTCTTC.

The chain links TRBV6-6 to TRBJ2-5; TRBD1 agrees at 9 bases. CDR3 length: 14 residues. Germline V gene lookup returns CDR1 MNHNY and CDR2 SVGAGI (reference sequence). J gave up 11 bases and V 6 bases, and 13 bases lay outside the gene matches. CDR3 in DNA: TGTGCCAGCAGCTTGGACAGGGGACGTGGGGAGCAGTACTTC. It translates to CASSLDRGRGEQYF.

The V and J genes are TRBV27 and TRBJ2-2; 10 positions match TRBD1. This CDR3 spans 15 amino acids. Per the germline V gene, CDR1 is MNHEY and CDR2 is SMNVEV (reference sequence). V was pared by 5 bases and J by 3 bases, with 3 bases of the junction left unmatched. The CDR3 nucleotides are TGTGCCAGCAGTCGACAGGGGGCTTACACCGGGGAGCTGTTTTTT. It codes for CASSRQGAYTGELFF.